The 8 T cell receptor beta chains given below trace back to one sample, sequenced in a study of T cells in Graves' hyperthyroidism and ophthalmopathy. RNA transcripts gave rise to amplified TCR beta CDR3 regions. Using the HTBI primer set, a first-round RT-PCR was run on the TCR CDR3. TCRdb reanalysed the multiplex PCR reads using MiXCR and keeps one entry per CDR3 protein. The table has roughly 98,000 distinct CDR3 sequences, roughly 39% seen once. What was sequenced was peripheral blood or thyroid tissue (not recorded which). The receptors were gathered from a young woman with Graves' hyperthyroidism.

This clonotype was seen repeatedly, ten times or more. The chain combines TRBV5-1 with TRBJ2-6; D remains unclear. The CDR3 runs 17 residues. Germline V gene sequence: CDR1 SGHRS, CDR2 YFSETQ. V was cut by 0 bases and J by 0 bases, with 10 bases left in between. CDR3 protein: CASSLASPPSGANVLTF. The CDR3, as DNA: TGCGCCAGCAGCTTGGCATCCCCGCCCTCTGGGGCCAACGTCCTGACTTTC.

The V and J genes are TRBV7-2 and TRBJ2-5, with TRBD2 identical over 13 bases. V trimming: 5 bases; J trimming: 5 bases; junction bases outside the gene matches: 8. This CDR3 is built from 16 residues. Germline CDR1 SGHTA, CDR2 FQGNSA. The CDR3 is CASSRPGLAGLETQYF. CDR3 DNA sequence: TGTGCCAGCAGCAGACCGGGACTAGCGGGATTGGAGACCCAGTACTTC.

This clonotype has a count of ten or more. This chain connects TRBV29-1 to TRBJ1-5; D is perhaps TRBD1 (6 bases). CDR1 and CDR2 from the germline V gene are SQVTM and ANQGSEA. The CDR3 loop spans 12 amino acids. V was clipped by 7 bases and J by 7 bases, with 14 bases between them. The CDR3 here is CSGGGAGQPQHF. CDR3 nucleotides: TGCAGCGGGGGGGGGGCAGGGCAGCCCCAGCATTTT.

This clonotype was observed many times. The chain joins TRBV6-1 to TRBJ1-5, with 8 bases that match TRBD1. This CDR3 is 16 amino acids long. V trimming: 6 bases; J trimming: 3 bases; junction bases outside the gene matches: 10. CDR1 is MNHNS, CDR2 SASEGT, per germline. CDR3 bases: TGTGCCAGCAGGGACAGGGAATTGAGGGACAATCAGCCCCAGCATTTT. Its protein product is CASRDRELRDNQPQHF.

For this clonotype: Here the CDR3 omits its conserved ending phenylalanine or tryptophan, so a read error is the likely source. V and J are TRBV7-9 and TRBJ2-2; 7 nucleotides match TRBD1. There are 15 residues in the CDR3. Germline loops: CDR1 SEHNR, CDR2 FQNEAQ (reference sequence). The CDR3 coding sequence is TGTGCCGGCAGCAGAGGGACAGCGAACACCGGGGAGCTGTTTTCT. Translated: CAGSRGTANTGELFS.

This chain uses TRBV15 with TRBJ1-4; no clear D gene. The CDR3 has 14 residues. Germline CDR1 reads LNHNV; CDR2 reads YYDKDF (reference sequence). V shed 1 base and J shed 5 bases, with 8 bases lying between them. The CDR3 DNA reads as TGTGCCACCAGCAGAGGATCTGGGAATGAAAAACTGTTTTTT. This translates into CATSRGSGNEKLFF.

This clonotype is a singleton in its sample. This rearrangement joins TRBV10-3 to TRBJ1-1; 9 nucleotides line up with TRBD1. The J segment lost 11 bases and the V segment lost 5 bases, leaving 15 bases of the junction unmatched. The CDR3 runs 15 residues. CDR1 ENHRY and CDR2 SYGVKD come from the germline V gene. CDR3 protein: CAISTTGTGSEGAFF. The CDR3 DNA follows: TGTGCCATCAGTACCACCGGGACAGGGTCGGAGGGGGCTTTCTTT.

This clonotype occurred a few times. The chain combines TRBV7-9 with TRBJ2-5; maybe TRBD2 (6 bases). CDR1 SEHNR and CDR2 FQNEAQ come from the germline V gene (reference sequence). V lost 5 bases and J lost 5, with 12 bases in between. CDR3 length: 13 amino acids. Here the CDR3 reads CASSHGGEETQYF. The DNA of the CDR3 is TGTGCCAGCAGCCACGGCGGGGAGGAGACCCAGTACTTC.